This T cell receptor (beta chain) appears in the sequencing data of a study of cytotoxic CD8 clonotypes in ibrutinib-treated CLL. Study details: Across the patients, 11 were relapsed/refractory, about 14 treatment-naive and roughly 17 IGHV unmutated. Mean per-sample yields comprised around 280,000 productive templates and 94,082 productive rearrangements.

About this clone: The antigen is unknown.

The V gene's germline CDR1 is MDHEN and CDR2 SYDVKM. The CDR3 covers 11 residues. V lost 6 bases, J lost 6 bases, and 6 bases lay in between. The protocol was immunoSEQ multiplex PCR, while the TCRdb copy is restricted to in-frame clones and leaves out a portion. The repertoire has some 65,000 clones, less than 60% of them found once; the top ten carry approximately 15%. Study-wide results and limits: Whereas clonality rose at ibrutinib response, it declined toward baseline at progression.

J is TRBJ2-1 and V is TRBV28; D ambiguous. This TCR was sampled from a human donor with chronic lymphocytic leukemia. Sequencing used PBMCs, obtained after 12 months of ibrutinib treatment. CDR3 in DNA: TGTGCCAGCAGCCGCCCCAATGAGCAGTTCTTC. Translating gives CASSRPNEQFF.